The rows below give T cell receptor beta chains drawn from one sample of a study of OX40 agonist ivuxolimab in advanced cancers. Only in-frame clones appear in the TCRdb table, and some are missing; sequencing was by immunoSEQ multiplex PCR. This sample has tens of thousands of clones, with 65% to 90% found just once. Material: CD4+ or CD8+ T cells sorted from blood, obtained in a trial of the OX40 agonist ivuxolimab. These receptors were collected from an adult with an advanced solid tumor such as melanoma, head and neck, liver or kidney cancer. Both conserved end residues are part of each CDR3. The order of the fields is CDR3 protein, CDR3 DNA, V gene, J gene, clone size, D gene. A D gene is named only where the DNA matches it firmly. Size tells how often a clone was seen (once, few, many) or the class of an expanded clone, and some rows leave it out.

CASSSQDRETQYF	TGCGCCAGCAGCTCTCAGGATAGAGAGACCCAGTACTTC	TRBV5-1	TRBJ2-5	medium-sized	.
CASSAGTVTNYGYTF	TGCGCCAGCAGCGCCGGGACAGTTACGAACTATGGCTACACCTTC	TRBV4-1	TRBJ1-2	.	TRBD1
CASRLGTLYNEQFF	TGTGCCAGCAGACTTGGGACCCTATACAATGAGCAGTTCTTC	TRBV27	TRBJ2-1	.	.
CASTPGGTSGSKGEQFF	TGTGCCAGCACCCCAGGGGGGACTAGCGGTTCTAAAGGTGAGCAGTTCTTC	TRBV28	TRBJ2-1	once	TRBD2
CASSFGGGAGPTGELFF	TGTGCCAGCAGTTTCGGGGGGGGCGCCGGCCCCACCGGGGAGCTGTTTTTT	TRBV27	TRBJ2-2	few	TRBD2
CASSRADGPEAFF	TGTGCCAGCAGCCGCGCGGATGGTCCTGAAGCTTTCTTT	TRBV14	TRBJ1-1	.	.
CAWSVRMGTSGYEQYF	TGTGCCTGGAGTGTAAGAATGGGGACTAGCGGCTACGAGCAGTACTTC	TRBV30	TRBJ2-7	.	TRBD2
CASSPVVTDTQYF	TGCGCCAGCAGCCCAGTCGTGACAGATACGCAGTATTTT	TRBV4-1	TRBJ2-3	.	.
CASSYSGLAYEQYF	TGTGCCAGCAGTTACTCGGGACTAGCGTACGAGCAGTACTTC	TRBV21-1	TRBJ2-7	.	.
CASSVALYNEQFF	TGTGCCAGCAGCGTAGCTCTATACAATGAGCAGTTCTTC	TRBV9	TRBJ2-1	.	.
CASSPASGGGNTIYF	TGTGCCAGCAGCCCGGCCTCAGGGGGAGGAAACACCATATATTTT	TRBV7-6	TRBJ1-3	.	TRBD1
CASSFSPGQNNYGYTF	TGTGCCAGCAGTTTCAGCCCGGGACAGAATAACTATGGCTACACCTTC	TRBV28	TRBJ1-2	.	TRBD1
CASSPDPMSKPSYEQYF	TGTGCCAGCAGTCCGGACCCCATGTCCAAACCAAGCTACGAGCAGTACTTC	TRBV27	TRBJ2-7	.	.
CASSLTGGELFF	TGTGCCAGCAGTTTAACGGGGGGGGAGCTGTTTTTT	TRBV27	TRBJ2-2	few	.
CASSRSSFSGETQYF	TGCGCCAGCAGCCGGAGCAGCTTTTCAGGGGAGACCCAGTACTTC	TRBV4-1	TRBJ2-5	.	.
CASSLGDNEKLFF	TGTGCCAGCAGCTTGGGGGATAATGAAAAACTGTTTTTT	TRBV5-4	TRBJ1-4	.	.
CASSLPGQGYTF	TGTGCCAGCAGCTTGCCAGGACAAGGCTACACCTTC	TRBV7-9	TRBJ1-2	.	.
CASSKGLAGGVSSYNEQFF	TGTGCCAGTAGTAAGGGACTAGCGGGAGGGGTTAGCTCCTACAATGAGCAGTTCTTC	TRBV19	TRBJ2-1	.	TRBD2
CASTNYLQNTEAFF	TGTGCCAGCACCAATTATCTTCAGAACACTGAAGCTTTCTTT	TRBV28	TRBJ1-1	.	.
CASSEAPLGNQPQHF	TGTGCCAGCAGTGAAGCGCCATTGGGCAATCAGCCCCAGCATTTT	TRBV2	TRBJ1-5	.	.
CASSWEGKEPQHF	TGTGCCAGCAGCTGGGAGGGGAAGGAGCCCCAGCATTTT	TRBV11-1	TRBJ1-5	.	.
CASSPVLLAGVSNTGELFF	TGTGCCAGCTCACCCGTCCTGCTAGCGGGGGTATCGAACACCGGGGAGCTGTTTTTT	TRBV18	TRBJ2-2	.	TRBD2
CASSLWGLAGGRTDTQYF	TGTGCCAGCAGTTTATGGGGACTAGCGGGAGGGAGAACAGATACGCAGTATTTT	TRBV27	TRBJ2-3	.	TRBD2
CASSLGTGYGSTDTQYF	TGTGCCAGCAGCTTAGGGACGGGGTACGGTTCCACAGATACGCAGTATTTT	TRBV7-2	TRBJ2-3	few	.
CASSRDWSSYNEQFF	TGTGCCAGCAGCCGGGACTGGAGCTCCTACAATGAGCAGTTCTTC	TRBV6-5	TRBJ2-1	.	.
CASSPGTGNIQYF	TGTGCCAGCAGCCCCGGGACGGGAAACATTCAGTACTTC	TRBV9	TRBJ2-4	.	.
CASSPLLGAPQPQHF	TGTGCCAGCAGCCCCTTGTTGGGGGCACCTCAGCCCCAGCATTTT	TRBV7-2	TRBJ1-5	.	.
CASSPPIAGEQFF	TGTGCCAGCAGCCCCCCTATTGCGGGTGAGCAGTTCTTC	TRBV11-2	TRBJ2-1	.	.
CASSFGTRLSYEQYF	TGTGCCAGCAGTTTCGGGACTAGGCTCTCCTACGAGCAGTACTTC	TRBV27	TRBJ2-7	few	TRBD2
CASSETGEDSYGYTF	TGTGCCAGCAGTGAGACAGGGGAGGATAGCTATGGCTACACCTTC	TRBV2	TRBJ1-2	.	TRBD1
CASSERGGGLQGGNQPQHF	TGTGCCAGCAGTGAACGGGGCGGGGGACTCCAAGGGGGGAATCAGCCCCAGCATTTT	TRBV6-1	TRBJ1-5	.	.
CASSPLEGGYQETQYF	TGTGCCAGCAGCCCCTTAGAGGGCGGCTACCAAGAGACCCAGTACTTC	TRBV5-4	TRBJ2-5	.	.
CASSQSRTGNTGELFF	TGCGCCAGCAGCCAGTCCCGGACAGGCAACACCGGGGAGCTGTTTTTT	TRBV4-3	TRBJ2-2	.	TRBD1
CASSVDSGGQETQYF	TGTGCCAGCAGCGTAGACAGCGGAGGGCAAGAGACCCAGTACTTC	TRBV9	TRBJ2-5	medium-sized	.
CASSDLGQDSTDTQYF	TGTGCCAGCAGCGACCTGGGACAGGATAGCACAGATACGCAGTATTTT	TRBV5-4	TRBJ2-3	.	TRBD1
CASSVPPGRGTEAFF	TGTGCCAGCAGCGTTCCCCCAGGGAGGGGCACTGAAGCTTTCTTT	TRBV7-2	TRBJ1-1	few	.
CASSPLDTGTSGEAFF	TGCGCCAGCAGCCCCTTGGATACAGGGACCTCTGGTGAAGCTTTCTTT	TRBV5-1	TRBJ1-1	.	.
CASSNPVGNEQFF	TGTGCCAGCAGCAATCCCGTTGGCAATGAGCAGTTCTTC	TRBV6-5	TRBJ2-1	.	.
CASSQETDAEETQYF	TGTGCCAGCAGCCAAGAGACGGATGCGGAAGAGACCCAGTACTTC	TRBV4-2	TRBJ2-5	once	.